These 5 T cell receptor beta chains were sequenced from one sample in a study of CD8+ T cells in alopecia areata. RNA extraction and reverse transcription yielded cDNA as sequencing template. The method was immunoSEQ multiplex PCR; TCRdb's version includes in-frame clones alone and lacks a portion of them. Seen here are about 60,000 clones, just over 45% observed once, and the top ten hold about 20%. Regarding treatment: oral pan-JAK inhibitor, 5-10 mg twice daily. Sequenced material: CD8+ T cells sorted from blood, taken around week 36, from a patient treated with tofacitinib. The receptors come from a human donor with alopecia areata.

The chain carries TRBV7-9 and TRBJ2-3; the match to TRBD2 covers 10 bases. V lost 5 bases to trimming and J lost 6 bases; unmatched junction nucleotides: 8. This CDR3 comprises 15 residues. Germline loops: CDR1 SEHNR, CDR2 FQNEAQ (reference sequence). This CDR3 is CASSPLAGVWDTQYF. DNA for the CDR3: TGTGCCAGCAGCCCCCTAGCGGGAGTCTGGGATACGCAGTATTTT.

CDR3 sequence (DNA): TGCGCCAGCAGCCAAGAGAACGGTTACGAGCAGTACTTC. Encoded protein: CASSQENGYEQYF. The chain carries TRBV4-1 and TRBJ2-7, with D hard to call. The germline V gene has CDR1 MGHRA and CDR2 YSYEKL. Trimming took 0 bases from V and 4 from J, leaving 7 bases between them. CDR3 length: 13 amino acids.

CDR3 coding DNA: TGTGCCAGCAGCTTACTCCTTCAAGAGACCCAGTACTTC. Translation gives CASSLLLQETQYF. The chain is built from TRBV7-9 and TRBJ2-5, with D unclear. The CDR3 is 13 residues long. Per the germline V gene, CDR1 is SEHNR and CDR2 is FQNEAQ (reference sequence). With 2 bases removed from V and 2 bases from J, the gap between germline ends came to 6 bases.

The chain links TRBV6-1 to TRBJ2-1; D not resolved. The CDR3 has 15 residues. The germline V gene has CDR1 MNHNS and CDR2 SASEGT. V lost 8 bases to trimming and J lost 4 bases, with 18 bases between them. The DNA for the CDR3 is TGTGCCAGCGGGATCCTAAATACCCAATACAATGAGCAGTTCTTC. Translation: CASGILNTQYNEQFF.

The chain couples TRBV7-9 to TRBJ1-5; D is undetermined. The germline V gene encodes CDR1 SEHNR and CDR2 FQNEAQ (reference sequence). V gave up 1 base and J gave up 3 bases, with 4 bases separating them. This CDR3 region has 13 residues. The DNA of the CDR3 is TGTGCCAGCAGCTTAGGGGTCAATCAGCCCCAGCATTTT. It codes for CASSLGVNQPQHF.